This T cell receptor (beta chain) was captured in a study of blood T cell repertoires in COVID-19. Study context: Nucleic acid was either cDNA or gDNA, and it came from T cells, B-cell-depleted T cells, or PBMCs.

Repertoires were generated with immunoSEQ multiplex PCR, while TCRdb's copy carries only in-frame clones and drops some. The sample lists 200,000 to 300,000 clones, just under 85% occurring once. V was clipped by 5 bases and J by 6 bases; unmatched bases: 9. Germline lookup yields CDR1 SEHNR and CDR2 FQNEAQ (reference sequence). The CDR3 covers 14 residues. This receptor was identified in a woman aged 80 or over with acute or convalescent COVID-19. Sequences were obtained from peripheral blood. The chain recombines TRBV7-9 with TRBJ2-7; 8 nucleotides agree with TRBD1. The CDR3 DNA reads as TGTGCCAGCAGCAAAGGGACAGGTTTCGGCGAGCAGTACTTC. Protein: CASSKGTGFGEQYF.